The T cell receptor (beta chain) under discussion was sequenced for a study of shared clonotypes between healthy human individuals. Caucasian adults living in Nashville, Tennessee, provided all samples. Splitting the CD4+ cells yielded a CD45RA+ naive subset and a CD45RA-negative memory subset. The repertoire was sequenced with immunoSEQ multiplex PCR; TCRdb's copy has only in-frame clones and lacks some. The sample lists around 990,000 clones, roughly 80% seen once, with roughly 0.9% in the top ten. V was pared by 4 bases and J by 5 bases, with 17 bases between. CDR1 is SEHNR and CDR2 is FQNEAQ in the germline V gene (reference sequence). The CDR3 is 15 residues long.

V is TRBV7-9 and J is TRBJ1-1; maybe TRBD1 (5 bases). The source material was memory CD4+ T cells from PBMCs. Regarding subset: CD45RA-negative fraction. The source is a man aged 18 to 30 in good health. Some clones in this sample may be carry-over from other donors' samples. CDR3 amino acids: CASSSWGTRDTEAFF. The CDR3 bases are TGTGCCAGCAGCTCCTGGGGGACCCGTGATACTGAAGCTTTCTTT. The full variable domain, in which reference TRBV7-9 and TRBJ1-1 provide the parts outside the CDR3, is DTGVSQNPRHKITKRGQNVTFRCDPISEHNRLYWYRQTLGQGPEFLTYFQNEAQLEKSRLLSDRFSAERPKGSFSTLEIQRTEQGDSAMYLCASSSWGTRDTEAFFGQGTRLTVV.